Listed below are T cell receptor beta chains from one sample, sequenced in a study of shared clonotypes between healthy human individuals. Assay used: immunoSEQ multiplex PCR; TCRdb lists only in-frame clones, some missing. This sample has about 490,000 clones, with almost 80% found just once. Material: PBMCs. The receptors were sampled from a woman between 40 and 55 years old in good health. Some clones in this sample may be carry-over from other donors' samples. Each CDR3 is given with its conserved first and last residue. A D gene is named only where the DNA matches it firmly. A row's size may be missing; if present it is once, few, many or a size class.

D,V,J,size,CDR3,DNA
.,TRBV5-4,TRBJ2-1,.,CASSLDVPPEFF,TGTGCCAGCAGCTTGGACGTCCCACCGGAGTTCTTC
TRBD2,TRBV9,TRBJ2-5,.,CANSAGGSLVTQYF,TGTGCCAACAGTGCGGGAGGGTCCTTGGTAACCCAGTACTTC
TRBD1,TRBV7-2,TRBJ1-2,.,CASSLGQTANYGYTF,TGTGCCAGCAGCTTGGGACAGACGGCTAACTATGGCTACACCTTC
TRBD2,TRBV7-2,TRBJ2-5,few,CASSSGTSRQETQYF,TGTGCCAGCAGTTCCGGGACTAGCAGGCAAGAGACCCAGTACTTC
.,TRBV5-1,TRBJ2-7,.,CASSVSGTPKTYEQYF,TGCGCCAGCAGCGTCTCCGGGACTCCTAAAACCTACGAGCAGTACTTC
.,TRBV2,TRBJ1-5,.,CASRGDSNQPQHF,TGTGCCAGCAGGGGGGACAGCAATCAGCCCCAGCATTTT
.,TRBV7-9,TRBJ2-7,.,CASSLGDGEQYF,TGTGCCAGCAGCTTAGGAGATGGCGAGCAGTACTTC
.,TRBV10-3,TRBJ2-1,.,CAIRHDTGSSYNEQFF,TGTGCCATCAGACACGACACTGGGAGCTCCTACAATGAGCAGTTCTTC
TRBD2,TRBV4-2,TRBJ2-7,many,CASSQGAGGVDEQYF,TGTGCCAGCAGCCAAGGAGCGGGAGGCGTCGACGAGCAGTACTTC
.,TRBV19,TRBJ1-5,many,CASSGDSNQPQHF,TGTGCCAGTAGCGGTGACAGTAATCAGCCCCAGCATTTT
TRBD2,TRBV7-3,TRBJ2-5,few,CASSFMGGLAGALQYF,TGTGCCAGCAGCTTTATGGGCGGACTAGCGGGAGCTTTACAGTACTTC
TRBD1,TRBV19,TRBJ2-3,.,CASSKGQGWTDTQYF,TGTGCCAGTAGTAAAGGACAGGGATGGACAGATACGCAGTATTTT
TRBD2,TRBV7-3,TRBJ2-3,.,CASSSGLAHDTQYF,TGTGCCAGCAGCTCGGGACTAGCGCATGATACGCAGTATTTT
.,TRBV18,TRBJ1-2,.,CASSPATGTDYGYTF,TGTGCCAGCTCACCCGCGACTGGGACGGATTATGGCTACACCTTC
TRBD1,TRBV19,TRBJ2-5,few,CASSSTGAETQYF,TGTGCCAGTAGCTCAACAGGGGCAGAGACCCAGTACTTC
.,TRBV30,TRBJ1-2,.,CAWGDTNYGYTF,TGTGCCTGGGGGGACACAAACTATGGCTACACCTTC
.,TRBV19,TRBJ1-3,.,CASSIDRSVSGNTIYF,TGTGCCAGTAGTATAGACAGGAGTGTCTCTGGAAACACCATATATTTT
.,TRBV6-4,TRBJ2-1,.,CASSGEGGDNNEQFF,TGTGCCAGCAGTGGGGAAGGGGGAGATAACAATGAGCAGTTCTTC
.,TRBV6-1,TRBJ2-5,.,CASSVEPGVHGETQYF,TGTGCCAGCAGTGTGGAGCCAGGGGTGCACGGAGAGACCCAGTACTTC
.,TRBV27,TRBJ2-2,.,CASSSPHGRGTGELFF,TGTGCCAGCAGTTCTCCGCACGGGAGAGGTACCGGGGAGCTGTTTTTT
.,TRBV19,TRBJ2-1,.,CASSIVWGASEQFF,TGTGCCAGTAGTATAGTTTGGGGAGCTAGTGAGCAGTTCTTC
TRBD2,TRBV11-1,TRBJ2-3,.,CASSLERREGDTQYF,TGTGCCAGCAGCTTAGAGCGGCGGGAGGGCGATACGCAGTATTTT
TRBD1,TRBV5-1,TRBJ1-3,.,CASSLSTGVAGNTIYF,TGCGCCAGCAGCTTGTCAACAGGGGTTGCTGGAAACACCATATATTTT
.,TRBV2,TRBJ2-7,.,CASSEAAVRAYEQYF,TGTGCCAGCAGTGAAGCGGCAGTCAGAGCCTACGAGCAGTACTTC
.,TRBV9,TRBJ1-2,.,CASSSQGDSNYGYTF,TGTGCCAGCAGCTCCCAAGGGGATTCAAACTATGGCTACACCTTC
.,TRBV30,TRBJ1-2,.,CAWSMAGAGYGYTF,TGTGCCTGGAGTATGGCGGGGGCCGGCTATGGCTACACCTTC
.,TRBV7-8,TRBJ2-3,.,CASSYPPGSGGTDTQYF,TGTGCCAGCAGCTACCCCCCTGGAAGCGGAGGCACAGATACGCAGTATTTT
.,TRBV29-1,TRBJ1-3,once,CSVSFTSSGNTIYF,TGCAGCGTGAGCTTTACCAGCTCTGGAAACACCATATATTTT
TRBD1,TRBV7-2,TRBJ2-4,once,CASSRPGGGPPRYF,TGTGCCAGCAGCCGACCAGGGGGCGGACCCCCGCGGTACTTC
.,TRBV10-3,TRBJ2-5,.,CAISERGETQYF,TGTGCCATCAGTGAGAGGGGAGAGACCCAGTACTTC
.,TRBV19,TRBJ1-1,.,CASSISGASYMNTEAFF,TGTGCCAGTAGTATAAGTGGGGCTTCATATATGAACACTGAAGCTTTCTTT
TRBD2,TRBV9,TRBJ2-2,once,CASSVGASGSSGELFF,TGTGCCAGCAGCGTAGGGGCTAGCGGGAGTTCCGGGGAGCTGTTTTTT
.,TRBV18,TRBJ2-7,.,CASSLRTGPEQYF,TGTGCCAGCTCACTTCGGACCGGTCCCGAGCAGTACTTC
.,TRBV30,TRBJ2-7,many,CAWSAGGFDDQNYEQYF,TGTGCCTGGAGTGCGGGCGGGTTCGATGACCAAAATTACGAGCAGTACTTC
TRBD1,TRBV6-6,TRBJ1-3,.,CASRPTGGTGNTIYF,TGTGCCAGCAGGCCTACAGGGGGTACTGGAAACACCATATATTTT
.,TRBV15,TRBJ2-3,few,CATSRGRGSTDTQYF,TGTGCCACCAGCAGAGGCAGGGGAAGCACAGATACGCAGTATTTT
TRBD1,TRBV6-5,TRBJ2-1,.,CASSSNPGQGMDEQFF,TGTGCCAGCAGTTCCAACCCGGGACAGGGGATGGATGAGCAGTTCTTC
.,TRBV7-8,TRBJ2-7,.,CASSPHRERSYEQYF,TGTGCCAGCAGCCCCCACAGGGAACGCTCCTACGAGCAGTACTTC
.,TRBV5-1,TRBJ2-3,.,CASSHFADTQYF,TGCGCCAGCAGCCACTTCGCAGATACGCAGTATTTT
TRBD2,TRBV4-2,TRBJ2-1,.,CASSQFASGSSYNEQFF,TGTGCCAGCAGCCAGTTTGCTAGCGGGAGCTCCTACAATGAGCAGTTCTTC
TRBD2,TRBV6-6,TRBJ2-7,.,CASSHTSSGSREQYF,TGTGCCAGCAGCCACACCTCTAGCGGGAGTCGCGAGCAGTACTTC